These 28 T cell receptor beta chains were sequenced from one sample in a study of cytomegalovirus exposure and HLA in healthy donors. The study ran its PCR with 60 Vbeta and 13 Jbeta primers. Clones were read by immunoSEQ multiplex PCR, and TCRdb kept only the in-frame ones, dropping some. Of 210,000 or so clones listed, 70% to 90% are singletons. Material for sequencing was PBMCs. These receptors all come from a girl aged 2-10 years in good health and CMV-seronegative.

The CDR3 region has the DNA TGCGCCAGCAGTCGAGAGACCCAGTACTTC. This translates into CASSRETQYF. The V call is TRBV10-2, the J call TRBJ2-5; no reliable D call. Trimming shortened V by 5 bases and J by 4 bases, and 2 bases separated the two germline ends. There are 10 residues in the CDR3. The germline V gene has CDR1 WSHSY and CDR2 SAAADI.

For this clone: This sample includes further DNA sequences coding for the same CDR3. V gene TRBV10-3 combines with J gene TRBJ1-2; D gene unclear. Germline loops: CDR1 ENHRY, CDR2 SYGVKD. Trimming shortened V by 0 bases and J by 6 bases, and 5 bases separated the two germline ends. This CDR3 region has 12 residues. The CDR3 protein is CAISESRDGYTF. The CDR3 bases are TGTGCCATCAGTGAGTCGCGCGATGGCTACACCTTC.

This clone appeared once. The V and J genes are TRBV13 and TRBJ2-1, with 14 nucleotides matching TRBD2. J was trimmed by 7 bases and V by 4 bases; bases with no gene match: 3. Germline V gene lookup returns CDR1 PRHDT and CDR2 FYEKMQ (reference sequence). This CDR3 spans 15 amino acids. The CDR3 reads CASSSWTSGRNEQFF. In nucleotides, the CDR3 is TGTGCCAGCAGCTCCTGGACTAGCGGGAGGAATGAGCAGTTCTTC.

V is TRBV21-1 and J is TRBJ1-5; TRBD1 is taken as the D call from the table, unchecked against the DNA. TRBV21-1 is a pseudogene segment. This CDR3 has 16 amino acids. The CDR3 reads CASSPTGGQGNQPQHF. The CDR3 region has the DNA TGTGCCAGCAGCCCCACTGGGGGACAGGGCAATCAGCCCCAGCATTTT.

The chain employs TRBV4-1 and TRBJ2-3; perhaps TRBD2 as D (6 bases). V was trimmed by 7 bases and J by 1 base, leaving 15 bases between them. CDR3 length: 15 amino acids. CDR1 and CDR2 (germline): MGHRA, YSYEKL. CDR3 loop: CASNYGTGGTDTQYF. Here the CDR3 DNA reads TGCGCCAGCAATTACGGGACTGGCGGCACAGATACGCAGTATTTT.

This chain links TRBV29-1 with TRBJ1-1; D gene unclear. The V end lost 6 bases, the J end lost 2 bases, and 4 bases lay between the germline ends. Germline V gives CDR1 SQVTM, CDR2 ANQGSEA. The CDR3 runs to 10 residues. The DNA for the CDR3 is TGCAGCGTAGCTAACACTGAAGCTTTCTTT. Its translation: CSVANTEAFF.

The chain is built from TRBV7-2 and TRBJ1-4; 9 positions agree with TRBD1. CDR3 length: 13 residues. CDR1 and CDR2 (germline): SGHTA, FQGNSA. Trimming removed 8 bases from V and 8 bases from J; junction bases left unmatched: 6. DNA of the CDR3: TGTGCCAGCGGCCGACAGGGGGGGGAAAAACTGTTTTTT. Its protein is CASGRQGGEKLFF.

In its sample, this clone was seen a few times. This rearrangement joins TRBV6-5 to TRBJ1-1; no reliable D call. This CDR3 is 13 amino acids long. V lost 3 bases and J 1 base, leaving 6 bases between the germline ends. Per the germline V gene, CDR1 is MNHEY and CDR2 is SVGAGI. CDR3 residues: CASSYARNTEAFF. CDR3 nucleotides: TGTGCCAGCAGTTATGCCAGGAACACTGAAGCTTTCTTT.

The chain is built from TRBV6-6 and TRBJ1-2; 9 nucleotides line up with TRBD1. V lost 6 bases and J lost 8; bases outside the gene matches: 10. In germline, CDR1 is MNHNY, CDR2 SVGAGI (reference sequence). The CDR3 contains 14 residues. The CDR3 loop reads CASRARDRVLGYTF. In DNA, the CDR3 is TGTGCCAGCAGGGCCCGGGACAGGGTTTTGGGCTACACCTTC.

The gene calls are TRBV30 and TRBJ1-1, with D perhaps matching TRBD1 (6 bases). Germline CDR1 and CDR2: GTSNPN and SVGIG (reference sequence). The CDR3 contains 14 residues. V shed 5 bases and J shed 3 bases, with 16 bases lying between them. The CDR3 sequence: CAWGRGGLDTEAFF. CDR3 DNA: TGTGCCTGGGGCCGGGGGGGGCTAGACACTGAAGCTTTCTTT. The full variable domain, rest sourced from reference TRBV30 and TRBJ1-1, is SQTIHQWPATLVQPVGSPLSLECTVEGTSNPNLYWYRQAAGRGLQLLFYSVGIGQISSEVPQNLSASRPQDRQFILSSKKLLLSDSGFYLCAWGRGGLDTEAFFGQGTRLTVV.

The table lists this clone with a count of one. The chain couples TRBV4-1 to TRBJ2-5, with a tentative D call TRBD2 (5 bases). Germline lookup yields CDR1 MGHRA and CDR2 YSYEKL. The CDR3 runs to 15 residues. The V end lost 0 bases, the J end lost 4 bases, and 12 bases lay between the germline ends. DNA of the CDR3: TGCGCCAGCAGCCAAGATCAGCGGCGCGGAGAGACCCAGTACTTC. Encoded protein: CASSQDQRRGETQYF.

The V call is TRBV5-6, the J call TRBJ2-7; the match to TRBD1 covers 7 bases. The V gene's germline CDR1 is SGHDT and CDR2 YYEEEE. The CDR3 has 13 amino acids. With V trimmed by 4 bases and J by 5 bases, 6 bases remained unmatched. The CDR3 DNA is TGTGCCAGCAGCGTTGACAGGGCGCACGAGCAGTACTTC. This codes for CASSVDRAHEQYF.

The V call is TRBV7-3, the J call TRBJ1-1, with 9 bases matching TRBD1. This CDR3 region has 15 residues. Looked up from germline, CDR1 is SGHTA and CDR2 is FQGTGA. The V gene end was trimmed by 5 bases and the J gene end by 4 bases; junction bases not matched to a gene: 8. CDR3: CASSATGGRGTEAFF. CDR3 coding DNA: TGTGCCAGCAGCGCTACAGGGGGCAGGGGCACTGAAGCTTTCTTT.

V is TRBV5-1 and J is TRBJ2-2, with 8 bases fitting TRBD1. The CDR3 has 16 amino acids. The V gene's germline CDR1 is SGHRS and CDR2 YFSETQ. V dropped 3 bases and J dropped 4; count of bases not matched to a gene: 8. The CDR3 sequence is CASSSDRERLTGELFF. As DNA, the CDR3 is TGCGCCAGCAGCTCGGACAGGGAAAGGCTCACCGGGGAGCTGTTTTTT.

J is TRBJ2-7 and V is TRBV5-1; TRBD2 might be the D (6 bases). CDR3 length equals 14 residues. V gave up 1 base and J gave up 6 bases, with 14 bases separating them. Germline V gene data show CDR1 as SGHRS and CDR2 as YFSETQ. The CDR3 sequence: CASSLTGDGGEQYF. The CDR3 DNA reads TGCGCCAGCAGCTTGACGGGGGATGGTGGCGAGCAGTACTTC.

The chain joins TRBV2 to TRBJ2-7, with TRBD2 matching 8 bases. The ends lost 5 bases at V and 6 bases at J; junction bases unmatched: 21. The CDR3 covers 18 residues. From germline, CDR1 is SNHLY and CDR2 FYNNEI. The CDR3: CASSPKEGRAGGWIEQYF. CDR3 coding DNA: TGTGCCAGCAGTCCGAAGGAGGGGAGGGCGGGAGGTTGGATCGAGCAGTACTTC.

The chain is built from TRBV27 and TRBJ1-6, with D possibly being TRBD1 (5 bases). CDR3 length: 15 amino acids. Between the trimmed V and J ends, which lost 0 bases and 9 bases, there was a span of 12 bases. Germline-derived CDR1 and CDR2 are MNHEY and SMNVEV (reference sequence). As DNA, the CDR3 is TGTGCCAGCAGTTTATCCAGGCAGGGTAGTTCACCCCTCCACTTT. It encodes CASSLSRQGSSPLHF.

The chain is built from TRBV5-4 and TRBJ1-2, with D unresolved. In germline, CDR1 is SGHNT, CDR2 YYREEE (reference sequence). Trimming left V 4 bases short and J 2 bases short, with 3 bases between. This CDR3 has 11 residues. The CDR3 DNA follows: TGTGCCAGCAGCCTGAACTATGGCTACACCTTC. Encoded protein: CASSLNYGYTF.

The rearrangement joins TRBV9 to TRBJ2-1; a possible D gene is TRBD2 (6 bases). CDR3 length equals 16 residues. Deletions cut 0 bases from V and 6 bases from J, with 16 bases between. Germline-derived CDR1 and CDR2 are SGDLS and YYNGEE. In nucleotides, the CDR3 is TGTGCCAGCAGCGTAGATGGGGGGATAGTAGGCAATGAGCAGTTCTTC. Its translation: CASSVDGGIVGNEQFF.

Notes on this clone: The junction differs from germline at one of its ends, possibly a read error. Here the CDR3 DNA reads TGTTCCAGCAGCTTAGGACAGGGGACGTATGGCTACACCTTC. This encodes CSSSLGQGTYGYTF. V gene TRBV7-9 combines with J gene TRBJ1-2, with 9 bases matching TRBD1. Germline values: CDR1 SEHNR, CDR2 FQNEAQ (reference sequence). There are 14 residues in the CDR3.

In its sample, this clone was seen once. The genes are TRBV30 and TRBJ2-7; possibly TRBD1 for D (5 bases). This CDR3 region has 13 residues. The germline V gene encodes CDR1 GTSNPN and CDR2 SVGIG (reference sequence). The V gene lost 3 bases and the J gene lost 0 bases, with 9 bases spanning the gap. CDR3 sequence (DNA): TGTGCCTGGAGGGGGCCCCCCTCCTACGAGCAGTACTTC. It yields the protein CAWRGPPSYEQYF.

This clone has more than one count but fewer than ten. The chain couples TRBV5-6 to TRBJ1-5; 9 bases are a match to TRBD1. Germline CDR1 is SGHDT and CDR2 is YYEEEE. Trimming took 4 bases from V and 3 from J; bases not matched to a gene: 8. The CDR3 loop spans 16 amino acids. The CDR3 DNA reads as TGTGCCAGCAGCAAGGACAGGGGTGGAGACAATCAGCCCCAGCATTTT. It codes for CASSKDRGGDNQPQHF.

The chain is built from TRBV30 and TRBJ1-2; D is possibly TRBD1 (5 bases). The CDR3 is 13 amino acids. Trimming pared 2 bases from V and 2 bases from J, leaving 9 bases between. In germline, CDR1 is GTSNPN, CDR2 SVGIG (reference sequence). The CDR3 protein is CAWSYGGNYGYTF. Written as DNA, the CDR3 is TGTGCCTGGAGTTACGGGGGGAACTATGGCTACACCTTC.

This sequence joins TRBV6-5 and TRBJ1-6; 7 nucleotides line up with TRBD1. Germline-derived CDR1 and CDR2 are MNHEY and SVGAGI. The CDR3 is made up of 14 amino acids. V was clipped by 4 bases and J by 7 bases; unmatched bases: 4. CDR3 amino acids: CASSSTGNNSPLHF. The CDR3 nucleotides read TGTGCCAGCAGTTCGACAGGGAACAATTCACCCCTCCACTTT.

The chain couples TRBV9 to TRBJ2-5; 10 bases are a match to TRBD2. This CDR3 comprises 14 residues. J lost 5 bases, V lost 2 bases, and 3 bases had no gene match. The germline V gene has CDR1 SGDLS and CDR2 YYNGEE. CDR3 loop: CASSVGSGGETQYF. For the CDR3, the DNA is TGTGCCAGCAGCGTTGGTAGCGGGGGGGAGACCCAGTACTTC.

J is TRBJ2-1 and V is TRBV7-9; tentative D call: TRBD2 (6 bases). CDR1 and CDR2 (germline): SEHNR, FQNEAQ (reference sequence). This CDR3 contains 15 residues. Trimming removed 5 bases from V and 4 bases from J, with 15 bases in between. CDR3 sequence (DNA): TGTGCCAGCAGCCCACGGGGGTTCGCGTACAATGAGCAGTTCTTC. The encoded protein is CASSPRGFAYNEQFF.

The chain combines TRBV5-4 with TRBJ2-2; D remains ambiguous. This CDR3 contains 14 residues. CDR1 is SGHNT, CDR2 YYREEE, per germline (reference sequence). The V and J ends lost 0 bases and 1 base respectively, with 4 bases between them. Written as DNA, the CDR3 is TGTGCCAGCAGCTTGGTCAGGAACACCGGGGAGCTGTTTTTT. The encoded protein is CASSLVRNTGELFF.

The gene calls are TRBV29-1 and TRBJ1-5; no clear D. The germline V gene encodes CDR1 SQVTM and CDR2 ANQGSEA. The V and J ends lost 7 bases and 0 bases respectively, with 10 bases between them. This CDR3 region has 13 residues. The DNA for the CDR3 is TGCAGCGATACTGTATATAGCAATCAGCCCCAGCATTTT. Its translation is CSDTVYSNQPQHF.